The 15 T cell receptor beta chains given below trace back to one sample, sequenced in a study of metastatic and nonmetastatic thyroid tumors (dated by TCRdb to the early 2020s). The library was built by means of PCR. Sequencing used an Illumina HiSeq 4000. The public reads were quality trimmed at Q25 with fastp and then assembled into clones with MiXCR by TCRdb, keeping productive beta chains. Counted in this sample were approximately 20,000 clones; around a third of them appeared once. The top ten constitute 20% of the sample. No patient had received any treatment before thyroid surgery. The specimen was adjacent normal tissue. The receptor source for this set is a female donor with papillary thyroid cancer or a benign thyroid nodule (not recorded which). Some clones in this sample may be carry-over from other donors' samples.

The rearrangement uses TRBV7-2 and TRBJ2-7, with a tentative D call TRBD1 (5 bases). V dropped 3 bases and J dropped 5 bases, with 17 bases sitting between them. CDR1 is SGHTA, CDR2 FQGNSA, per germline. The CDR3 spans 15 residues. CDR3 sequence (DNA): TGTGCCAGCAGCTTTTTCTTACCGGACACCCACGAGCAGTACTTC. Translating it yields CASSFFLPDTHEQYF.

This clone was counted between two and nine times. The chain employs TRBV6-1 and TRBJ1-1; D unclear. V was clipped by 3 bases and J by 6 bases, with 11 bases between them. The CDR3 totals 13 residues. Germline CDR1 MNHNS, CDR2 SASEGT. Here the CDR3 reads CASSDAVTAEAFF. The CDR3 DNA sequence: TGTGCCAGCAGTGACGCGGTGACCGCTGAAGCTTTCTTT.

This clone was picked up many times. The chain uses TRBV9 and TRBJ2-7, with a possible D match to TRBD1 (5 bases). Germline loops: CDR1 SGDLS, CDR2 YYNGEE. Trimming shortened V by 4 bases and J by 4 bases, and 6 bases separated the two germline ends. The CDR3 runs to 11 residues. CDR3 bases: TGTGCCAGCAGCTCAGGGTACGAGCAGTACTTC. Translating gives CASSSGYEQYF.

This clone occurred many times. The rearrangement links TRBV18 to TRBJ1-4; D uncertain. Germline V gene lookup returns CDR1 KGHSH and CDR2 LQKENI. The CDR3 length is 14 residues. V lost 5 bases and J 4 bases, leaving 11 bases between the germline ends. The CDR3 here is CASSDRPSNEKLFF. CDR3 nucleotides: TGTGCCAGCTCAGATAGACCTAGTAATGAAAAACTGTTTTTT.

Many counts were recorded for this clone. DNA for the CDR3: TGTGCCAGCATAGTAAACACCGGGGAGCTGTTTTTT. It translates to CASIVNTGELFF. The chain combines TRBV2 with TRBJ2-2; the D is unclear. Trimming took 7 bases from V and 2 from J, leaving 5 bases between them. The CDR3 length is 12 residues. Germline-derived CDR1 and CDR2 are SNHLY and FYNNEI.

The chain uses TRBV4-2 and TRBJ1-5; 7 nucleotides match TRBD1. After removal of 4 bases from V and 5 bases from J, the junction contained 11 bases not matched to a gene. CDR1 is LGHNA, CDR2 YNFKEQ, per germline. The CDR3 extends over 16 amino acids. CDR3 sequence: CASSPTSGTADQPQHF. The CDR3 nucleotides read TGTGCCAGCAGCCCCACATCCGGGACAGCAGATCAGCCCCAGCATTTT.

A few counts support this clone. V and J are TRBV19 and TRBJ2-3; tentative D call: TRBD1 (6 bases). Germline lookup yields CDR1 LNHDA and CDR2 SQIVND (reference sequence). CDR3 size: 15 residues. With 4 bases removed from V and 2 bases from J, the gap between germline ends came to 13 bases. In nucleotides, the CDR3 is TGTGCCAGTAGTAAACAGGGTTTCTACACAGATACGCAGTATTTT. This codes for CASSKQGFYTDTQYF.

The chain joins TRBV27 to TRBJ2-3; D gene uncertain. The CDR3 is 13 amino acids. Trimming took off 7 bases at V and 5 bases at J, with 13 bases between the two ends. Germline V gives CDR1 MNHEY, CDR2 SMNVEV (reference sequence). CDR3 bases: TGTGCCAGCAATGTGGCGTTGGGAGATACGCAGTATTTT. Its translation is CASNVALGDTQYF.

This clone was recorded many times. This chain joins TRBV28 and TRBJ2-3, with D tentatively TRBD1 or TRBD2 (7 bases each). From germline, CDR1 is MDHEN and CDR2 SYDVKM. Trimming removed 6 bases from V and 0 bases from J, with 16 bases in between. The CDR3 runs 16 residues. The DNA of the CDR3 is TGTGCCAGCAGCTCGCCAGGGGGGGGGAGCACAGATACGCAGTATTTT. Protein: CASSSPGGGSTDTQYF.

The sample holds many counts of this clone. The chain combines TRBV4-2 with TRBJ2-2, with 8 positions matching TRBD1. CDR1 and CDR2 (germline): LGHNA, YNFKEQ. This CDR3 region has 16 residues. Germline trimming cut 1 base from V and 3 bases from J; bases unmatched to any gene: 4. The CDR3 DNA is TGTGCCAGCAGCCAAGGAAACAGGGGGTACACCGGGGAGCTGTTTTTT. Residues: CASSQGNRGYTGELFF.

By its share, this clone is medium-sized. The CDR3 loop is CASSLRGTTILIGYTF. The CDR3 nucleotides read TGTGCCAGCAGTTTGCGGGGAACTACCATTCTGATTGGCTACACCTTC. The chain recombines TRBV28 with TRBJ1-2; D uncertain. The CDR3 runs to 16 residues. CDR1 and CDR2 (germline): MDHEN, SYDVKM. V lost 3 bases and J lost 7, with 21 bases in between.

This chain uses TRBV27 with TRBJ2-1, with 7 nucleotides matching TRBD2. The CDR3 extends over 16 amino acids. The V gene end was trimmed by 5 bases and the J gene end by 4 bases; junction bases not matched to a gene: 11. Per the germline V gene, CDR1 is MNHEY and CDR2 is SMNVEV (reference sequence). The CDR3 is CASSLPGGSSYNEQFF. In nucleotides, the CDR3 is TGTGCCAGCAGTCTCCCGGGCGGGAGTAGTTACAATGAGCAGTTCTTC.

This clone has at least ten counts. V is TRBV7-3 and J is TRBJ2-5; no reliable D call. Germline-derived CDR1 and CDR2 are SGHTA and FQGTGA. Trimming removed 1 base at V and 4 bases at J, with 4 bases between. This CDR3 is built from 12 residues. The CDR3 region is CASSLNGETQYF. In nucleotides, the CDR3 is TGTGCCAGCAGCTTAAATGGAGAGACCCAGTACTTC.

V gene TRBV28 combines with J gene TRBJ1-6; possible D gene TRBD1, 6 bases. The CDR3 is 16 amino acids. The germline CDR1 and CDR2 sequences are MDHEN and SYDVKM. V was pared by 7 bases and J by 4 bases, with 17 bases between. The CDR3 sequence: CASTPGGRWYNSPLHF. CDR3 nucleotide sequence: TGTGCCAGCACCCCGGGGGGCCGATGGTATAATTCACCCCTCCACTTT.

This clone was seen only a few times. The chain is built from TRBV12-3 or TRBV12-4 and TRBJ2-7, with 8 bases identical to TRBD1. V shed 7 bases and J 2 bases; nucleotides not matched to a gene: 16. CDR3 length equals 17 residues. For the CDR3, the DNA is TGTGCCAGCACTCAAAAGAGCTTAGGACAGGGCCCCTACGAGCAGTACTTC. It is translated as CASTQKSLGQGPYEQYF.